This note documents a single TCR beta chain sequence. Trimming shortened V by 10 bases and J by 5 bases, and 17 bases separated the two germline ends. The germline CDR1 and CDR2 sequences are LNHDA and SQIVND (reference sequence). CDR3 length: 13 residues. This entry comes from a study of control samples from healthy donors and cancer patients. Assay: immunoSEQ multiplex PCR; the TCRdb copy retains only in-frame clones and omits some. Of about 180,000 clones in the sample, approximately 90% were seen once. This chain connects TRBV19 to TRBJ2-5; tentative D call: TRBD2 (6 bases). The source of this sequence is a man aged 30 to 45 in good health. The specimen was blood. The DNA of the CDR3 is TGTGCCACCGCCGGCTTGGGGAGGGAGACCCAGTACTTC. Its protein product is CATAGLGRETQYF.